Following are 9 T cell receptor beta chains from one sample sequenced in a study of blood T cell repertoires in COVID-19 (dated by TCRdb to 2020 to 2021). Libraries were made using the immunoSEQ multiplex PCR assay. This is the immuneACCESS table as TCRdb keeps it, with only in-frame sequences that have V and J called. A part of the clones is gone; compared with another copy, unresolved V genes explain less than half, and the rest is unexplained. Present in this sample are about 36,000 clones, more than 60% of which were seen just once. In total, the top ten clones hold roughly 2% of the sample. The material sequenced was peripheral blood. The source of these receptors is a man between 60 and 75 years old with active COVID-19.

This chain uses TRBV5-6 with TRBJ1-5; 9 bases map to TRBD1. The CDR3 spans 16 residues. Germline trimming cut 4 bases from V and 4 bases from J; bases unmatched to any gene: 9. Germline CDR1 and CDR2: SGHDT and YYEEEE. The CDR3 is CASSPLGDRVNQPQHF. The CDR3 nucleotides are TGTGCCAGCAGCCCCCTCGGGGACAGGGTAAATCAGCCCCAGCATTTT.

The chain joins TRBV10-1 to TRBJ2-7, with TRBD2 matching 7 bases. The germline V gene encodes CDR1 WNHNN and CDR2 SYGVQD (reference sequence). CDR3 length equals 15 residues. V trimming: 2 bases; J trimming: 0 bases; junction bases outside the gene matches: 4. CDR3: CASSEPGGSSYEQYF. The CDR3, as DNA: TGCGCCAGCAGTGAGCCCGGGGGGTCCTCCTACGAGCAGTACTTC.

The CDR3 sequence is CASILSGTGGNGYTF. The CDR3 DNA follows: TGTGCCAGCATCCTATCCGGGACAGGGGGCAATGGCTACACCTTC. This chain joins TRBV28 and TRBJ1-2; 12 bases fit TRBD1. This CDR3 contains 15 residues. J was trimmed by 6 bases and V by 7 bases; bases with no gene match: 9. Germline CDR1 is MDHEN and CDR2 is SYDVKM.

The chain joins TRBV27 to TRBJ2-1, with 7 bases matching TRBD2. The CDR3 runs 14 residues. Germline V gene data show CDR1 as MNHEY and CDR2 as SMNVEV (reference sequence). V lost 3 bases and J lost 6; bases outside the gene matches: 5. For the CDR3, the DNA is TGTGCCAGCAGTTTGGGGGGGATAAGCAATGAGCAGTTCTTC. Amino acids: CASSLGGISNEQFF.

CDR3: CASSQASGFRTDTQYF. For the CDR3, the DNA is TGTGCCAGCAGCCAAGCTTCGGGGTTCAGGACAGATACGCAGTATTTT. The J gene is TRBJ2-3, the V gene TRBV14; D is perhaps TRBD2 (5 bases). CDR1 SGHDN and CDR2 FVKESK come from the germline V gene. V was pared by 1 base and J by 3 bases, with 14 bases between. CDR3 length: 16 residues.

The gene calls are TRBV7-2 and TRBJ2-5; TRBD1 matches at 9 bases. Germline CDR1 reads SGHTA; CDR2 reads FQGNSA. This CDR3 is built from 17 residues. V dropped 1 base and J dropped 5; count of bases not matched to a gene: 11. The CDR3 protein is CASSLGSRTGGYETQYF. DNA of the CDR3: TGTGCCAGCAGCTTAGGGAGCCGAACAGGGGGCTACGAGACCCAGTACTTC.

The rearrangement links TRBV19 to TRBJ2-6; D is possibly TRBD2 (5 bases). Germline CDR1 is LNHDA and CDR2 is SQIVND (reference sequence). V was clipped by 7 bases and J by 2 bases, with 12 bases between them. The CDR3 sequence is 15 residues long. The CDR3 DNA reads TGTGCCAGTACCCCCCGAGGGACTGGGGCCAACGTCCTGACTTTC. Translation: CASTPRGTGANVLTF.

The chain recombines TRBV10-3 with TRBJ2-7, with D perhaps TRBD1 (6 bases). CDR3 length: 14 residues. CDR1 is ENHRY, CDR2 SYGVKD, per germline. Trimming left V 0 bases short and J 2 bases short, with 8 bases between. In nucleotides, the CDR3 is TGTGCCATCAGTGAGTCCTCAGGGGCCTACGAGCAGTACTTC. It codes for CAISESSGAYEQYF.

The count of this clone is one. V gene TRBV10-3 combines with J gene TRBJ2-1; a weak D match, TRBD2 (6 bases). V lost 10 bases, J lost 5 bases, and 12 bases lay in between. Germline CDR1 ENHRY, CDR2 SYGVKD. The CDR3 is made up of 12 amino acids. CDR3 residues: CATEGSNNEQFF. The CDR3 DNA sequence: TGTGCCACGGAGGGGTCTAACAATGAGCAGTTCTTC.